One and the same sample provided the 4 T cell receptor beta chains below, sequenced in a study of blood T cell repertoires in COVID-19. Using immunoSEQ multiplex PCR, the repertoire was profiled, and TCRdb retains in-frame clones only, with some absent. The sample has under 200,000 clones; 80% are singletons. Specimen: peripheral blood. The receptor source for this set is a man in his fifties or sixties with acute or convalescent COVID-19.

The rearrangement links TRBV6-5 to TRBJ1-1; the D gene is possibly TRBD1 (5 bases). The CDR3 has 13 residues. V was cut by 6 bases and J by 1 base, with 9 bases left in between. Germline V gene data show CDR1 as MNHEY and CDR2 as SVGAGI. Here the CDR3 reads CASRDQGNTEAFF. The CDR3 nucleotides read TGTGCCAGCAGAGACCAGGGGAACACTGAAGCTTTCTTT.

V gene TRBV5-3 combines with J gene TRBJ1-3; D may be TRBD1 (6 bases). TRBV5-3 is reported as an ORF; its role is uncertain. Between the trimmed V and J ends, which lost 9 bases and 0 bases, there was a span of 19 bases. The CDR3 consists of 16 residues. Written as DNA, the CDR3 is TGTGCCACACTCCTGGGATGGACAGCCTCTGGAAACACCATATATTTT. Amino acids: CATLLGWTASGNTIYF.

The chain is built from TRBV19 and TRBJ1-2; 7 nucleotides agree with TRBD1. CDR1 is LNHDA, CDR2 SQIVND, per germline (reference sequence). Trimming cost V 3 bases and J 2 bases; bases outside gene matches: 3. The CDR3 is 14 amino acids. CDR3 protein: CASSMWDSNYGYTF. The CDR3 DNA sequence: TGTGCCAGTAGTATGTGGGACAGCAACTATGGCTACACCTTC.

This chain's CDR3 is CASRPISSGSTDTQYF. The DNA of the CDR3 is TGTGCCAGCAGACCAATAAGTAGCGGGAGCACAGATACGCAGTATTTT. The V gene is TRBV11-2, the J gene TRBJ2-3, with TRBD2 matching 7 bases. V dropped 6 bases and J dropped 0; count of bases not matched to a gene: 9. Germline assignment: CDR1 SGHAT and CDR2 FQNNGV. The length of the CDR3 is 16 residues.